Listed below are T cell receptor beta chains from one sample, sequenced in a study of cytomegalovirus exposure and HLA in healthy donors. Profiling relied on immunoSEQ multiplex PCR, and the TCRdb table lists in-frame clones only, not all of them. The sample lists about 130,000 clones, about 10% occurring once. What was sequenced was PBMCs. The receptors here all came from a young woman in good health and CMV-seropositive. Each CDR3 is given with its conserved first and last residue. Fields, in order: D gene, clone size, V gene, J gene, CDR3 protein, CDR3 DNA. D genes are given only for firm matches. The listing skips clone size in some rows; elsewhere it reads once, few, many or a size class.

D gene: TRBD1; clone size: few; V gene: TRBV7-3; J gene: TRBJ2-3; CDR3 protein: CASSPTGATDTQYF; CDR3 DNA: TGTGCCAGCAGCCCGACAGGGGCCACAGATACGCAGTATTTT
D gene: .; clone size: .; V gene: TRBV5-1; J gene: TRBJ1-4; CDR3 protein: CASRTGDSEKLFF; CDR3 DNA: TGCGCCAGCAGGACCGGGGATTCTGAAAAACTGTTTTTT
D gene: .; clone size: few; V gene: TRBV28; J gene: TRBJ1-5; CDR3 protein: CASSPQGWPQHF; CDR3 DNA: TGTGCCAGCAGTCCACAGGGCTGGCCCCAGCATTTT
D gene: TRBD2; clone size: .; V gene: TRBV7-2; J gene: TRBJ2-3; CDR3 protein: CASSRLAGVGTDTQYF; CDR3 DNA: TGTGCCAGCAGCAGACTAGCGGGAGTTGGGACAGATACGCAGTATTTT
D gene: .; clone size: .; V gene: TRBV6-5; J gene: TRBJ1-4; CDR3 protein: CASSAGSFEEKLFF; CDR3 DNA: TGTGCCAGCTCCGCGGGAAGTTTTGAGGAAAAACTGTTTTTT
D gene: TRBD1; clone size: few; V gene: TRBV28; J gene: TRBJ1-2; CDR3 protein: CASRPGTDYGYTF; CDR3 DNA: TGTGCCAGCAGACCAGGGACAGACTATGGCTACACCTTC
D gene: TRBD2; clone size: many; V gene: TRBV6-4; J gene: TRBJ2-1; CDR3 protein: CASGPGTSGPNEQFF; CDR3 DNA: TGTGCCAGCGGACCCGGGACTAGCGGACCTAATGAGCAGTTCTTC
D gene: .; clone size: few; V gene: TRBV6-5; J gene: TRBJ2-5; CDR3 protein: CASSYTPGNVETQYF; CDR3 DNA: TGTGCCAGCAGTTACACCCCCGGGAACGTTGAGACCCAGTACTTC
D gene: TRBD2; clone size: .; V gene: TRBV11-2; J gene: TRBJ2-1; CDR3 protein: CASSSWLTSGRADNEQFF; CDR3 DNA: TGTGCCAGCAGCTCCTGGTTGACTAGCGGGAGGGCCGATAATGAGCAGTTCTTC
D gene: .; clone size: .; V gene: TRBV19; J gene: TRBJ2-7; CDR3 protein: CASKEGASFEQYF; CDR3 DNA: TGTGCCAGTAAAGAGGGAGCATCGTTTGAGCAGTACTTC
D gene: TRBD1; clone size: few; V gene: TRBV9; J gene: TRBJ1-1; CDR3 protein: CASSVEGTVHTEAFF; CDR3 DNA: TGTGCCAGCAGCGTAGAGGGGACAGTCCACACTGAAGCTTTCTTT
D gene: TRBD2; clone size: .; V gene: TRBV6-5; J gene: TRBJ2-7; CDR3 protein: CASSPGLEYEQYF; CDR3 DNA: TGTGCCAGCAGCCCGGGACTAGAGTACGAGCAGTACTTC
D gene: TRBD2; clone size: .; V gene: TRBV30; J gene: TRBJ2-1; CDR3 protein: CAWSSGRGGNEQFF; CDR3 DNA: TGTGCCTGGAGTTCCGGACGGGGGGGCAATGAGCAGTTCTTC
D gene: .; clone size: .; V gene: TRBV30; J gene: TRBJ2-5; CDR3 protein: CAWSTGLKGETQYF; CDR3 DNA: TGTGCCTGGAGCACCGGACTAAAGGGGGAGACCCAGTACTTC
D gene: .; clone size: .; V gene: TRBV30; J gene: TRBJ2-7; CDR3 protein: CAWSGAPSSEQYF; CDR3 DNA: TGTGCCTGGAGTGGGGCCCCCTCCTCGGAGCAGTACTTC
D gene: .; clone size: .; V gene: TRBV6-1; J gene: TRBJ1-1; CDR3 protein: CASSRTVNTEAFF; CDR3 DNA: TGTGCCAGCAGTCGGACAGTGAACACTGAAGCTTTCTTT
D gene: .; clone size: .; V gene: TRBV7-9; J gene: TRBJ2-7; CDR3 protein: CASSRGQTAYEQYF; CDR3 DNA: TGTGCCAGCAGCAGAGGACAGACAGCCTACGAGCAGTACTTC
D gene: .; clone size: .; V gene: TRBV6-1; J gene: TRBJ2-1; CDR3 protein: CASSDYRQKLNEQFF; CDR3 DNA: TGTGCCAGCAGTGATTATCGACAGAAACTCAATGAGCAGTTCTTC
D gene: .; clone size: .; V gene: TRBV7-9; J gene: TRBJ1-1; CDR3 protein: CASSWSTMNTEAFF; CDR3 DNA: TGTGCCAGCAGCTGGTCGACTATGAACACTGAAGCTTTCTTT
D gene: TRBD2; clone size: .; V gene: TRBV7-3; J gene: TRBJ2-1; CDR3 protein: CASSLTSGGGEQFF; CDR3 DNA: TGTGCCAGCAGCTTAACGAGCGGGGGGGGAGAGCAGTTCTTC
D gene: TRBD1; clone size: .; V gene: TRBV6-5; J gene: TRBJ2-7; CDR3 protein: CASNRDRASYEQYF; CDR3 DNA: TGTGCCAGCAACCGGGACAGGGCTTCCTACGAGCAGTACTTC
D gene: TRBD1; clone size: .; V gene: TRBV18; J gene: TRBJ1-5; CDR3 protein: CASSPPDRGSQPQHF; CDR3 DNA: TGTGCCAGCTCACCTCCAGACAGGGGCAGTCAGCCCCAGCATTTT
D gene: TRBD1; clone size: .; V gene: TRBV30; J gene: TRBJ1-5; CDR3 protein: CAWSANRGSNQPQHF; CDR3 DNA: TGTGCCTGGAGTGCTAACAGGGGAAGCAATCAGCCCCAGCATTTT
D gene: TRBD2; clone size: .; V gene: TRBV11-2; J gene: TRBJ2-7; CDR3 protein: CASRRLAGNYEQYF; CDR3 DNA: TGTGCCAGCAGGAGACTAGCGGGCAACTACGAGCAGTACTTC